This record covers a single TCR beta chain. The germline gives CDR1 LGHNA, CDR2 YNFKEQ. Trimming removed 7 bases from V and 15 bases from J; junction bases left unmatched: 13. The CDR3 consists of 13 residues. Profiling relied on immunoSEQ multiplex PCR, and the TCRdb table lists in-frame clones only, not all of them. The sample contains fewer than 300,000 clones, roughly 83% of which appear only once. The data were obtained in a study of blood T cell repertoires in COVID-19. J is TRBJ2-1 and V is TRBV4-2; 9 bases are shared with TRBD2. The sample was peripheral blood. This TCR was recovered from a woman in her 70s with active or convalescent COVID-19. The DNA for the CDR3 is TGTGCCAGCAAACAAGCGGGAGGACCCGTTTCGTTCTTC. It is translated as CASKQAGGPVSFF.